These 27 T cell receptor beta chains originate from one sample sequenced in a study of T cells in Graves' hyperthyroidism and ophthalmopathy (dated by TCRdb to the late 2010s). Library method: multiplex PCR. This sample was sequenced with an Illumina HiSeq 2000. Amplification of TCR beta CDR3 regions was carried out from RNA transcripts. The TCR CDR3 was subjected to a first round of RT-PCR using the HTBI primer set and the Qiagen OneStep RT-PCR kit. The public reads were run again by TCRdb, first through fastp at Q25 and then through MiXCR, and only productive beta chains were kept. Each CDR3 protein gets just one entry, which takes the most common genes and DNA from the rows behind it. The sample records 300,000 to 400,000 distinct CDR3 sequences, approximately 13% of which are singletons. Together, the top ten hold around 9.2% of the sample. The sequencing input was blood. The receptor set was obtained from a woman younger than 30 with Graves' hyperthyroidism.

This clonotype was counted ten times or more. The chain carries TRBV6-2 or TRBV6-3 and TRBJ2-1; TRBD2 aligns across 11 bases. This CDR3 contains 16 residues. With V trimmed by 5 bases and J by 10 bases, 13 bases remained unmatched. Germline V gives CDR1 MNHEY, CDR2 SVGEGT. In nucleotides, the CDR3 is TGTGCCAGCAGTATTACGTGGCTAGCGGGAGGCCCAGAGCAGTTCTTC. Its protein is CASSITWLAGGPEQFF.

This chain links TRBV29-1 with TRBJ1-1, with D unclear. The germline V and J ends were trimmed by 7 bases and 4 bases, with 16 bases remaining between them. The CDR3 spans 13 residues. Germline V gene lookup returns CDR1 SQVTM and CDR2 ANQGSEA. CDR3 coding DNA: TGCAGCGCCGAGGGTGGATTGGGCACTGAAGCTTTCTTT. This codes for CSAEGGLGTEAFF.

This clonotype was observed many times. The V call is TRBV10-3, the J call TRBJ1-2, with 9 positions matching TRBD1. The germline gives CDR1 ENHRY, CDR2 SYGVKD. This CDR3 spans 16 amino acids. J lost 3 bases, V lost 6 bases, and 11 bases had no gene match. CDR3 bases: TGTGCCATCAGCGCTACAGGGGGCGATAGTGACTATGGCTACACCTTC. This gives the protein CAISATGGDSDYGYTF.

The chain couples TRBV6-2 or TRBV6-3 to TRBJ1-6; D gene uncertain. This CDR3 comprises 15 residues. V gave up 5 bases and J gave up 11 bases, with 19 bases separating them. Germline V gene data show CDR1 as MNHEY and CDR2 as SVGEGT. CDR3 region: CASSPAVLRGAPLHF. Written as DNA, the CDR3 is TGTGCCAGCAGTCCAGCGGTCCTCCGTGGGGCACCCCTCCACTTT.

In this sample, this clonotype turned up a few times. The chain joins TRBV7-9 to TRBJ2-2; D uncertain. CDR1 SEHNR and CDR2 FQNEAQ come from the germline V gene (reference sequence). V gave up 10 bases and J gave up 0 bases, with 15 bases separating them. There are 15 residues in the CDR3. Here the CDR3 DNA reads TGTGCCAACGAAAGAAAGGACCCGAACACCGGGGAGCTGTTTTTT. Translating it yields CANERKDPNTGELFF.

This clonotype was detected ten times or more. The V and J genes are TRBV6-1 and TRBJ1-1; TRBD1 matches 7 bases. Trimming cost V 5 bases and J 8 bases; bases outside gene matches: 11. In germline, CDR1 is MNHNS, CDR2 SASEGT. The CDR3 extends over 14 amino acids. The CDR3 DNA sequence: TGTGCCAGCAGTTCGCCGACAGGGTCGGACGAAGCTTTCTTT. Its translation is CASSSPTGSDEAFF.

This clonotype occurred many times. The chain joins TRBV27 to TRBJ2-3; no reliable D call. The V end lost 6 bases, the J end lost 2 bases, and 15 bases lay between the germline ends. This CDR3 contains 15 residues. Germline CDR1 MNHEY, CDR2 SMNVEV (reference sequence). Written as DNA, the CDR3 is TGTGCCAGCAGCCTTACCCAGTTCACCACAGATACGCAGTATTTT. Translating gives CASSLTQFTTDTQYF.

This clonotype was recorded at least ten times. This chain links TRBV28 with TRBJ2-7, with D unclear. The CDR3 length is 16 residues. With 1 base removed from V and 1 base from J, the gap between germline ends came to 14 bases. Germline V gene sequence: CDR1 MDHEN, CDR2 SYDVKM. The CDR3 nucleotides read TGTGCCAGCAGTTTATCAGGCAGGTTGACTTCCTACGAGCAGTACTTC. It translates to CASSLSGRLTSYEQYF.

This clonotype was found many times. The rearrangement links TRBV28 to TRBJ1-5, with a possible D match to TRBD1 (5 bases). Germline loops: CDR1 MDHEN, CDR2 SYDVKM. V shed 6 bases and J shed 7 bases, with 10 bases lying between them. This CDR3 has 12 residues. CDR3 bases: TGTGCCAGCAGCGGGGGGAACCAGCCCCAGCATTTT. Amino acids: CASSGGNQPQHF.

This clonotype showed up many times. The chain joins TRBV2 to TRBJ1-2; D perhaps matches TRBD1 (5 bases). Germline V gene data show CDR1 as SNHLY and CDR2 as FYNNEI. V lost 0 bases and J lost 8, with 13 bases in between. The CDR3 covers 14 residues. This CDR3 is CASSEAGRVGGYTF. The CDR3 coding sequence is TGTGCCAGCAGTGAAGCCGGCAGGGTGGGAGGCTACACCTTC.

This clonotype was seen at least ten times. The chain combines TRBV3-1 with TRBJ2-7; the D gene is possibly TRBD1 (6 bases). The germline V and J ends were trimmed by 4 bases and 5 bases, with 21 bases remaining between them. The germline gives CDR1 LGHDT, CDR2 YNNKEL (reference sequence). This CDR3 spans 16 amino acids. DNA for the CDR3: TGTGCCAGCAGCCTCTCACAGGGACGGGCGCTGGACGAGCAGTACTTC. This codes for CASSLSQGRALDEQYF.

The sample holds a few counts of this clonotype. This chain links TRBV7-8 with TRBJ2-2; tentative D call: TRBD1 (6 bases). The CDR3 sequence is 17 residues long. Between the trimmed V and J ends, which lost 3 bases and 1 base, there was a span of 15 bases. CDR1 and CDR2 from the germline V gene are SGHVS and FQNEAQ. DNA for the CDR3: TGTGCCAGCAGCTTCGCCTCAGGGGTAATGAACACCGGGGAGCTGTTTTTT. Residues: CASSFASGVMNTGELFF.

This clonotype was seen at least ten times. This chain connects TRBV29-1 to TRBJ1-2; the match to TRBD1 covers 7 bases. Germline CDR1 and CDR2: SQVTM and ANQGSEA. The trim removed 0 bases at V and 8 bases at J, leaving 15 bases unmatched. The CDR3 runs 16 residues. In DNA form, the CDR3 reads TGCAGCGTTGAAGACACCCCCCCGACAGGGTCAGGGGGCTACACCTTC. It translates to CSVEDTPPTGSGGYTF.

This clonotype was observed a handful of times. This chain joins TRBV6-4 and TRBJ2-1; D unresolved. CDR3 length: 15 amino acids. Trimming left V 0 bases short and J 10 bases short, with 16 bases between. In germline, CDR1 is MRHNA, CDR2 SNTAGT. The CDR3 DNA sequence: TGTGCCAGCAGTGACTCCCCACAGCACGGCCCCGAGCAGTTCTTC. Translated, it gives CASSDSPQHGPEQFF.

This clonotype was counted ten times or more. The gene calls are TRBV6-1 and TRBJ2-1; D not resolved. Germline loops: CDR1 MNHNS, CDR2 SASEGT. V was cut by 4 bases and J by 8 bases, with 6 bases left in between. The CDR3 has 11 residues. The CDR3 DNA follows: TGTGCCAGCAGTGCTACCCATGAGCAGTTCTTC. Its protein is CASSATHEQFF.

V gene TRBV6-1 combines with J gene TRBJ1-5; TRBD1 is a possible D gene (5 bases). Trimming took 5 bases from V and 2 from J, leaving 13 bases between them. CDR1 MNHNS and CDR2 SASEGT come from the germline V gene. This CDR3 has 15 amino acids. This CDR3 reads CASSPLGGGNQPQHF. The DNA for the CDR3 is TGTGCCAGCAGTCCCCTGGGAGGGGGCAATCAGCCCCAGCATTTT.

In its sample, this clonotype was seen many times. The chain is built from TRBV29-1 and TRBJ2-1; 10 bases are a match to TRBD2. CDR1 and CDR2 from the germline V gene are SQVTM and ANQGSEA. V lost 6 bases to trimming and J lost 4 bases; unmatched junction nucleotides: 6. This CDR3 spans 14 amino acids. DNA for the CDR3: TGCAGCGTGGCCGGGACTAGCGTTTACAATGAGCAGTTCTTC. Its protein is CSVAGTSVYNEQFF.

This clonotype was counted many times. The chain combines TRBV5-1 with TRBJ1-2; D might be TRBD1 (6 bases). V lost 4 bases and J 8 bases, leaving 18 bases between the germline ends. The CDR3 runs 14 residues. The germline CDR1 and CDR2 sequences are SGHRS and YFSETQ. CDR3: CASSPGTPRLGYTF. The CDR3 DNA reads TGCGCCAGCAGCCCCGGGACACCCCGTTTAGGCTACACCTTC.

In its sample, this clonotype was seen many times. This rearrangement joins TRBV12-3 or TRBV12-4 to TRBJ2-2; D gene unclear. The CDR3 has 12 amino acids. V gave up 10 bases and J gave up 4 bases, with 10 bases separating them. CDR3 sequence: CATTVGTGELFF. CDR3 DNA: TGTGCCACCACCGTCGGCACCGGGGAGCTGTTTTTT.

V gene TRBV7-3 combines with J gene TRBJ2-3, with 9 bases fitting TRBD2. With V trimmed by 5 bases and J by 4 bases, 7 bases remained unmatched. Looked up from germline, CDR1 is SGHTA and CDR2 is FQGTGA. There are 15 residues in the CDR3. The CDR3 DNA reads TGTGCCAGCAGCAAGGGACTAGCTTCGGCAGATACGCAGTATTTT. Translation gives CASSKGLASADTQYF.

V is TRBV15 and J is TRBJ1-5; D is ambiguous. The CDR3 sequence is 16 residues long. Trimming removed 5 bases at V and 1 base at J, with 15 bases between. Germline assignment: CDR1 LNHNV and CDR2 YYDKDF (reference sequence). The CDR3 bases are TGTGCCACCAGCGCAGTAACGACAAGGAGCAATCAGCCCCAGCATTTT. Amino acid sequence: CATSAVTTRSNQPQHF.

Here the CDR3 reads CASSFLLDTQYF. The DNA of the CDR3 is TGTGCCAGCAGCTTTTTGCTGGATACGCAGTATTTT. V usage is TRBV7-6 and J usage is TRBJ2-3; D is uncertain. The CDR3 runs to 12 residues. V dropped 3 bases and J dropped 6 bases, with 7 bases sitting between them. Germline CDR1 and CDR2: SGHVS and FNYEAQ.

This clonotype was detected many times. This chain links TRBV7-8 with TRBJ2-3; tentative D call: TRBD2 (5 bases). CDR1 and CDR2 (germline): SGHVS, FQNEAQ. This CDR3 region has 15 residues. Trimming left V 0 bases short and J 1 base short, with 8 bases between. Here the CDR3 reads CASSLAISGTDTQYF. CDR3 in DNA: TGTGCCAGCAGCTTAGCAATTAGCGGCACAGATACGCAGTATTTT.

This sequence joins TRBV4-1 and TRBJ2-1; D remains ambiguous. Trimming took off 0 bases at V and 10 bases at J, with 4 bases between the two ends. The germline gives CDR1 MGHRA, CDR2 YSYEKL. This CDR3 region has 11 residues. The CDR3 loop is CASSQEWEQFF. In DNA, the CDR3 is TGCGCCAGCAGCCAAGAGTGGGAGCAGTTCTTC.

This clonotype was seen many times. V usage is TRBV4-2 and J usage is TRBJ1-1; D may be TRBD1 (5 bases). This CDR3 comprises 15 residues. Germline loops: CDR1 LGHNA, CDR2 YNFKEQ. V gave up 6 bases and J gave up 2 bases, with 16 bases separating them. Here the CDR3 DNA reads TGTGCCAGCAGTCGAGACTCCGGGACCAACACTGAAGCTTTCTTT. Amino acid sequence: CASSRDSGTNTEAFF.

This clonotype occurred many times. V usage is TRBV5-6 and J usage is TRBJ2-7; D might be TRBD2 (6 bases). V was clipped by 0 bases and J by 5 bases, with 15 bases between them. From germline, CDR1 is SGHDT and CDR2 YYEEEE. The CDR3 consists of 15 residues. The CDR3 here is CASSLGGGKVDEQYF. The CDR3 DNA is TGTGCCAGCAGCTTGGGGGGCGGGAAGGTCGACGAGCAGTACTTC.

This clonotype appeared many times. The CDR3 region is CASSQASGLFNEQYF. The CDR3 nucleotides are TGTGCCAGCAGCCAAGCGAGCGGGTTATTTAACGAGCAGTACTTC. This chain uses TRBV3-1 with TRBJ2-7; perhaps TRBD2 as D (6 bases). The CDR3 sequence is 15 residues long. Trimming took 1 base from V and 5 from J, leaving 15 bases between them. The germline gives CDR1 LGHDT, CDR2 YNNKEL (reference sequence).